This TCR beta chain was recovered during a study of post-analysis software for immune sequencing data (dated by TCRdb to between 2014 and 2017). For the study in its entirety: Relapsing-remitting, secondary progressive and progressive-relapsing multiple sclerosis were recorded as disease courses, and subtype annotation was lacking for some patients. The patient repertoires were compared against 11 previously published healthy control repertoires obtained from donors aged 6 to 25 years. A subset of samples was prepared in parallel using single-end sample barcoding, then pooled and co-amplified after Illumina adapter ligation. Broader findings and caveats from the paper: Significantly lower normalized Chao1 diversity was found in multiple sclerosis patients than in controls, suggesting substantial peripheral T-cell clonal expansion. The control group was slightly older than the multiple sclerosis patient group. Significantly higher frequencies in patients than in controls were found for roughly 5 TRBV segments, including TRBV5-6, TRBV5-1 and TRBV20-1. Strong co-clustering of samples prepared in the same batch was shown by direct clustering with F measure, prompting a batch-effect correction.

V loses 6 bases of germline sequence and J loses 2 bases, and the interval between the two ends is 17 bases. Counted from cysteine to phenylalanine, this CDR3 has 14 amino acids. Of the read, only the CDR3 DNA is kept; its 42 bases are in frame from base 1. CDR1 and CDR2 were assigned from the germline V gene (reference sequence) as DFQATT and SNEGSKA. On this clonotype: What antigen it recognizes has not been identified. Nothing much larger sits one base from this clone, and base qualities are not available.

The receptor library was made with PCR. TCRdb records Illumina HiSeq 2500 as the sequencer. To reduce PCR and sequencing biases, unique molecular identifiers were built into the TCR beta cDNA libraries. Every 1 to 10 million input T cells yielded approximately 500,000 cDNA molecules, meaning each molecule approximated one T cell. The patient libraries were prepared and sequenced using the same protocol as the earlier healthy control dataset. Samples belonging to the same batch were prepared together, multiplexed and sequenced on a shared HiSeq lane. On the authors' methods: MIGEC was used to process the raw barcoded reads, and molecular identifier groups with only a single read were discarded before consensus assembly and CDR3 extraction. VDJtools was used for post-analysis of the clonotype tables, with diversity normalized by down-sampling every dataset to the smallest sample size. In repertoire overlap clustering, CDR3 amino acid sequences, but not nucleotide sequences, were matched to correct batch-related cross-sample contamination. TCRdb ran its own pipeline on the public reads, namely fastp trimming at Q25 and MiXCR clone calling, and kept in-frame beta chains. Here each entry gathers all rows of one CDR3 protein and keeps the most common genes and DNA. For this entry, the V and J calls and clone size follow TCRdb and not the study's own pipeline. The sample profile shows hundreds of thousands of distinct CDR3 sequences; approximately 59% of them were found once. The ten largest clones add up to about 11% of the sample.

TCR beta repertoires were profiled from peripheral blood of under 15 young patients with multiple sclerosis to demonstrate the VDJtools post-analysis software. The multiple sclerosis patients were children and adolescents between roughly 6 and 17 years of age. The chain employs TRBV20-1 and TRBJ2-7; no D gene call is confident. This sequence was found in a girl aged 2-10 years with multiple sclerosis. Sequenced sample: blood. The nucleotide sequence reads TGCAGTGCGGGTATTTCGCAGGCGACCTACGAGCAGTACTTC. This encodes CSAGISQATYEQYF.